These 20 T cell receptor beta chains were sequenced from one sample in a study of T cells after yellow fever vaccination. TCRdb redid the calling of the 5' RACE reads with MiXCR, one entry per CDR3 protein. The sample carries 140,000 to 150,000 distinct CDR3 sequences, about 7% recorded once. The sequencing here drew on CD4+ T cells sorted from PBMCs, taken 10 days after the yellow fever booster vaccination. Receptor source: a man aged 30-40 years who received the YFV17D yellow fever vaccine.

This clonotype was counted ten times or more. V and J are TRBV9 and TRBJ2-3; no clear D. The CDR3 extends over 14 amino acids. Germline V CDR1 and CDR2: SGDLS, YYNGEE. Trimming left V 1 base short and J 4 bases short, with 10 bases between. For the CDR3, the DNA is TGTGCCAGCAGCGTAAAGTTCCCCTCAGATACGCAGTATTTT. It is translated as CASSVKFPSDTQYF. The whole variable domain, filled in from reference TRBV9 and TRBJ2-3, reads DSGVTQTPKHLITATGQRVTLRCSPRSGDLSVYWYQQSLDQGLQFLIQYYNGEERAKGNILERFSAQQFPDLHSELNLSSLELGDSALYFCASSVKFPSDTQYFGPGTRLTVL.

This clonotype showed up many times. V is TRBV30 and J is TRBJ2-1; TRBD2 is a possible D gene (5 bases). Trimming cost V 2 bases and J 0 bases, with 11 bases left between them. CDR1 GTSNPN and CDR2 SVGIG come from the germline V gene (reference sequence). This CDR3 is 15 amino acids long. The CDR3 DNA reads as TGTGCCTGGAGTAGAGGGAAGGGCTCCTACAATGAGCAGTTCTTC. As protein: CAWSRGKGSYNEQFF.

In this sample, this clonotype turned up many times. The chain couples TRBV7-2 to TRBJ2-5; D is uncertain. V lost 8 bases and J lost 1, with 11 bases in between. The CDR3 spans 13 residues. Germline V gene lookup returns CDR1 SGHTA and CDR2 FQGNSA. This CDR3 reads CASGQIIQETQYF. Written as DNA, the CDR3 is TGTGCCAGCGGGCAGATAATCCAAGAGACCCAGTACTTC.

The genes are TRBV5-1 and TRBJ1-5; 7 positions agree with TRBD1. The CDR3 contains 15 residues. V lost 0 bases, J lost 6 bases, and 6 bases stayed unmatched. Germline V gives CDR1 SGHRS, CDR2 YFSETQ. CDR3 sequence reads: CASSLGDSGGQPQHF. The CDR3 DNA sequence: TGCGCCAGCAGCTTGGGGGACAGTGGGGGTCAGCCCCAGCATTTT.

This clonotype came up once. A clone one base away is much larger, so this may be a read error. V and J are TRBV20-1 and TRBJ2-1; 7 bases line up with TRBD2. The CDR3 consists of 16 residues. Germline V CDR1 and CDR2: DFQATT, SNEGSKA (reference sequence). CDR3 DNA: TGCTGTGCTAGGGTTATGGCGGGAGCTCAGTACAATGAGCAGTTCTTC. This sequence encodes CCARVMAGAQYNEQFF.

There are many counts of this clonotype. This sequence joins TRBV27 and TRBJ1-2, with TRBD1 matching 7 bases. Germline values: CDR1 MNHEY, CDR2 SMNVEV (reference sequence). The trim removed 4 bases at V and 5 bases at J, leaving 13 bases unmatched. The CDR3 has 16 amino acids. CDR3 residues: CASSSRLGQSLYGYTF. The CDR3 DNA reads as TGTGCCAGCAGTTCCCGTCTGGGACAGTCACTGTATGGCTACACCTTC.

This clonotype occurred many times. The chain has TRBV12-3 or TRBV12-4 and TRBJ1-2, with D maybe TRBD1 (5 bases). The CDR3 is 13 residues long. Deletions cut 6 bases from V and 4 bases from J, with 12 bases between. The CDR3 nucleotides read TGTGCCAGCAGGGGCAGGGAGGCCTATGGCTACACCTTC. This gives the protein CASRGREAYGYTF.

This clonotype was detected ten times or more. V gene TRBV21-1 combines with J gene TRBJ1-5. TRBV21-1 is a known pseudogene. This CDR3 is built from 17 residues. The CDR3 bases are TGTGCCAGCAGCGCCGGGCACCTCAGGGTATTCAATCAGCCCCAGCATTTT. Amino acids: CASSAGHLRVFNQPQHF.

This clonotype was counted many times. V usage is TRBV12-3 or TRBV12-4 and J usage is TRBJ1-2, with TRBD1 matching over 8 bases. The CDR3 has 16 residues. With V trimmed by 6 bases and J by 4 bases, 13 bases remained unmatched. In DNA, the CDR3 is TGTGCCAGCAGGAAGGCCGGGACAGGAGATTTCTATGGCTACACCTTC. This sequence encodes CASRKAGTGDFYGYTF.

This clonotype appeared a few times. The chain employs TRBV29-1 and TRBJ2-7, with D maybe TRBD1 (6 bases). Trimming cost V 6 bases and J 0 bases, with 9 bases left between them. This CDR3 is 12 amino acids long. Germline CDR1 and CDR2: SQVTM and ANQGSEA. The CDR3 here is CSVGQSSYEQYF. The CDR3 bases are TGCAGCGTCGGACAGAGCTCCTACGAGCAGTACTTC.

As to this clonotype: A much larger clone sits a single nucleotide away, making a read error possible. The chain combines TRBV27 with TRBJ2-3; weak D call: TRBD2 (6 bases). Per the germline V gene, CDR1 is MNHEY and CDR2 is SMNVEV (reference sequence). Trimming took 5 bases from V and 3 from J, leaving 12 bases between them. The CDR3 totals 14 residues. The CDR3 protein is CASSRGMATDTQYF. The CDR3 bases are TGTGCCAGCAGTCGCGGGATGGCTACAGATACGCAGTATTTT.

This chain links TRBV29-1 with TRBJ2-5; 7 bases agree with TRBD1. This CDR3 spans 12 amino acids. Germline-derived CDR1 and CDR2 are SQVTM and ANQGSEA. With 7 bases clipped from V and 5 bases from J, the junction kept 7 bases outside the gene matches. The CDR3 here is CSDGDSRETQYF. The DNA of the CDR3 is TGCAGCGATGGGGACAGTCGGGAGACCCAGTACTTC.

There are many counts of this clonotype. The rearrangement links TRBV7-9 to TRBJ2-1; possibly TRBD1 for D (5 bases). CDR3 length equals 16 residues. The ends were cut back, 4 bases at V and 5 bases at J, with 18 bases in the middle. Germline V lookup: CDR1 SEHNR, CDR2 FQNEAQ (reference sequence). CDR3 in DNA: TGTGCCAGCAGCTCACCCTGGGGCTGGGGAAACAATGAGCAGTTCTTC. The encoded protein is CASSSPWGWGNNEQFF.

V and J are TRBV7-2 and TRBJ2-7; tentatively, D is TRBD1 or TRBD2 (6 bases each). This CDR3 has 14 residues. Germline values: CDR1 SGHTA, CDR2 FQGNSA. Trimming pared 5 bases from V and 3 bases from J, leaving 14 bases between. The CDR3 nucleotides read TGTGCCAGCAGCCGGGGGCTAGCTAACTACGAGCAGTACTTC. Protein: CASSRGLANYEQYF.

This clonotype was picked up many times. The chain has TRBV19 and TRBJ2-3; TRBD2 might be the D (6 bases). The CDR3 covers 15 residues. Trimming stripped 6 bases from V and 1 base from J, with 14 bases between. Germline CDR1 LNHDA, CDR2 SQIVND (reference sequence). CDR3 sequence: CASRTRGIGTDTQYF. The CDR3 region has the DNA TGTGCCAGTAGGACTAGGGGCATAGGCACAGATACGCAGTATTTT. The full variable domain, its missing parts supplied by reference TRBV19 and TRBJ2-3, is DGGITQSPKYLFRKEGQNVTLSCEQNLNHDAMYWYRQDPGQGLRLIYYSQIVNDFQKGDIAEGYSVSREKKESFPLTVTSAQKNPTAFYLCASRTRGIGTDTQYFGPGTRLTVL.

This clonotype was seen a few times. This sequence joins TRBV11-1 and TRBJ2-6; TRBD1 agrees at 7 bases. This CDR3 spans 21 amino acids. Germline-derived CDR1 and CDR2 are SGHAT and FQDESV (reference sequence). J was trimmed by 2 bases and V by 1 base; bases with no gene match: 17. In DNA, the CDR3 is TGTGCCAGCAGCTTAGAAGGAGGATTCGGGACAGCCACGCCTGGGGCCAACGTCCTGACTTTC. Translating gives CASSLEGGFGTATPGANVLTF.

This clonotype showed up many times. The CDR3 loop is CSAKHGYKTEAFF. CDR3 DNA: TGCAGTGCTAAACACGGTTATAAGACTGAAGCTTTCTTT. The chain links TRBV20-1 to TRBJ1-1; D is undetermined. The germline CDR1 and CDR2 sequences are DFQATT and SNEGSKA (reference sequence). The CDR3 runs 13 residues. With 4 bases removed from V and 5 bases from J, the gap between germline ends came to 14 bases.

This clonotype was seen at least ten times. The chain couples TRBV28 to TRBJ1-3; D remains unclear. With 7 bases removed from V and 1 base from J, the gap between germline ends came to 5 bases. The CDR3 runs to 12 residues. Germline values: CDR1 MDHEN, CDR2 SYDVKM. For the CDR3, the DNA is TGTGCCAGCATGGGGTCTGGAAACACCATATATTTT. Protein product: CASMGSGNTIYF.

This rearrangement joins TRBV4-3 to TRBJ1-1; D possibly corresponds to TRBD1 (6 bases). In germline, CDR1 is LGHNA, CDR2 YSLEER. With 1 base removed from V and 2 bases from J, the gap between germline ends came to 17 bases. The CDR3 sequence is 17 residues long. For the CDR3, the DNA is TGCGCCAGCAGCCAAGGGGTCCGGGGGGGGGCTAACACTGAAGCTTTCTTT. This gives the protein CASSQGVRGGANTEAFF.

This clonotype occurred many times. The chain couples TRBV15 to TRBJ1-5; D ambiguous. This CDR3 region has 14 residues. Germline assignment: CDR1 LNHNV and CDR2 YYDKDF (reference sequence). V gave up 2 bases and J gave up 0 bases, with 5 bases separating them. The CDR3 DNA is TGTGCCACCAGCAGACCTTCTAGCAATCAGCCCCAGCATTTT. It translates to CATSRPSSNQPQHF.